These 7 T cell receptor beta chains originate from one sample sequenced in a study of graft-versus-host responses after intestinal transplantation. These receptors are not linked to any known antigen. The assay was immunoSEQ multiplex PCR, and TCRdb's table has in-frame clones only and misses some. The sample yields about 130,000 clones, about nine tenths seen once. Sequenced here: unstimulated CD4+ T cells sorted from spleen or lymph node cells, sampled before intestinal transplant. These receptors were collected from a human donor who received an intestinal transplant.

The chain carries TRBV28 and TRBJ1-3, with D hard to call. The CDR3 has 17 residues. Germline CDR1 is MDHEN and CDR2 is SYDVKM. V lost 6 bases and J 0 bases, leaving 18 bases between the germline ends. This CDR3 is CASRTLGGIDSGNTIYF. The DNA of the CDR3 is TGTGCCAGCAGGACTTTAGGAGGAATAGACTCTGGAAACACCATATATTTT.

CDR3 amino acids: CASRRTGRGDTGELFF. As DNA, the CDR3 is TGTGCCAGCAGAAGGACAGGGAGGGGCGACACCGGGGAGCTGTTTTTT. The chain employs TRBV5-5 and TRBJ2-2, with D perhaps matching TRBD1 (8 bases). CDR3 size: 16 residues. The germline gives CDR1 SGHKS, CDR2 YYEKEE (reference sequence). V was trimmed by 5 bases and J by 3 bases, leaving 17 bases between them.

J is TRBJ1-5 and V is TRBV6-5, with D uncertain. This CDR3 contains 15 residues. Trimming cost V 4 bases and J 2 bases, with 12 bases left between them. In germline, CDR1 is MNHEY, CDR2 SVGAGI. In DNA form, the CDR3 reads TGTGCCAGCAGTTCAGTTAGATGGGGCAATCAGCCCCAGCATTTT. Translating gives CASSSVRWGNQPQHF.

The chain combines TRBV20-1 with TRBJ1-3; unclear D gene. V dropped 6 bases and J dropped 1 base, with 4 bases sitting between them. The CDR3 totals 11 residues. Germline CDR1 and CDR2: DFQATT and SNEGSKA (reference sequence). The DNA of the CDR3 is TGCAGTGCCTTTTCTGGAAACACCATATATTTT. Translating gives CSAFSGNTIYF.

The chain employs TRBV11-2 and TRBJ1-2; D not resolved. V was pared by 1 base and J by 8 bases, with 11 bases between. The CDR3 has 13 residues. Germline V lookup: CDR1 SGHAT, CDR2 FQNNGV. CDR3 loop: CASSLAGAPGYTF. CDR3 bases: TGTGCCAGCAGCTTAGCAGGAGCCCCGGGCTACACCTTC.

This clone appeared a single time. V is TRBV10-3 and J is TRBJ1-1, with a possible D match to TRBD1 (5 bases). Germline CDR1 is ENHRY and CDR2 is SYGVKD. V lost 3 bases to trimming and J lost 5 bases, with 7 bases between them. This CDR3 is built from 12 residues. CDR3: CAISESGTEAFF. As DNA, the CDR3 is TGTGCCATCAGTGAATCAGGGACTGAAGCTTTCTTT.

The genes are TRBV5-4 and TRBJ2-1; D possibly uses TRBD1 or TRBD2 (5 bases each). In germline, CDR1 is SGHNT, CDR2 YYREEE (reference sequence). Between the trimmed V and J ends, which lost 4 bases and 0 bases, there was a span of 11 bases. This CDR3 contains 15 residues. CDR3 region: CASSPGASSYNEQFF. As DNA, the CDR3 is TGTGCCAGCAGCCCCGGGGCGAGCTCCTACAATGAGCAGTTCTTC.